This T cell receptor (beta chain) stems from a study of read filtering for tumor transcriptome and immune sequencing (dated by TCRdb to 2020 to 2021). About the investigation overall: The cohort consisted of approximately 17 male and some 13 female patients, with a mean age of 65.9 years and an age range of roughly 40 to 85. By revised international staging, under 10 patients were R-ISS I, around 15 were R-ISS II and 7 were R-ISS III. After DNase treatment, whole-transcriptome libraries were prepared using the TruSeq RNA Access Library Prep Kit. TCR-region mapped reads per sample ranged from about 3.5 to 10.27 million with IR-seq versus only about 80 to 1,300 with RNA-seq. TCR repertoires obtained by targeted immune repertoire sequencing and by bulk whole-transcriptome sequencing performed on the same bone marrow samples were compared. As a main aim, a read-filtering strategy for immune repertoire data was addressed, with the specific question being whether clonotypes supported by a single read should be removed. Study-wide conclusions, independent of this receptor: Rather than purified T cells, the sorted CD138-negative fraction was a mixed bone marrow immune population. Compared with RNA-seq, IR-seq captured clonotypes at much greater depth and more reliably, and a smaller IR-seq throughput was enough to identify most of the shared clonotypes. When single-read clonotypes were removed, the proportions of shared clonotypes in IR-seq and RNA-seq correlated more strongly. In IR-seq, single-read clonotypes were roughly four fifths of clonotypes but approximately 3.2% of total reads; in RNA-seq they were roughly 77% of clonotypes and about 41% of reads.

In this sample, this clonotype turned up many times. The antigen this receptor binds is unknown. Per-nucleotide qualities are absent, and no much larger clonotype sits a single base away. TCR libraries were built from roughly 370 ng RNA with the Immunoverse kit, using molecular barcoded adaptors covering alpha/delta and beta/gamma chains. TCR library preparation used the same RNA that went into transcriptome sequencing. Sequencing of TCR libraries was carried out on an Illumina HiSeq 4000 with 2 x 150 cycles. Regarding the original processing steps: With MiXCR, TCR reads were aligned to human V, D, J and C references and assembled into CDR3 clonotypes, with quality filtering and error correction included. The tcR package in R was used for analysis of clonotype counts and gene usage diversity. Raw mapping reads were checked after the RNA-seq reads had been mapped by STAR aligner version 2.5.3a onto the human GRCh37 genome. To test the effect of sequencing depth on detected clonotypes, IR-seq fastq files were randomly downsampled using Seqtk 1.3. TCRdb applied fastp at Q25 and MiXCR to the public reads, then kept only in-frame beta chains. Each entry merges the rows of one CDR3 protein and shows their most common DNA and genes. The V and J calls and clone size are TCRdb's, not the authors'. This sample comprises 25,000 to 35,000 distinct CDR3 sequences, over 13% of them detected only once. Clones ranked in the top ten supply around 47% of the sample.

Bone marrow was sampled from every patient at the time of active disease. Ficoll-Hypaque density gradient centrifugation was used to isolate the bone marrow mononuclear cells. Myeloma plasma cells were removed and CD138-negative cells were collected by negative selection after labeling with CD138 magnetic microbeads on a MACS separator. Purity of the isolated cells was checked by flow cytometry on an Attune NxT using CD138 antibodies. TRIzol reagent was used to extract total RNA, which was then quantified with a NanoDrop spectrophotometer. Paired RNA-seq and IR-seq were performed on the CD138-negative bone marrow sample of each patient. The germline V gene specifies SNHLY as CDR1 and FYNNEI as CDR2. From its cysteine to its phenylalanine, the CDR3 spans 14 amino acids. Only the CDR3 portion is preserved as DNA: 42 bases, with reading frame beginning at the first base. The germline ends are 10 bases apart after V is trimmed by 1 base and J by 4 bases.

The rearranged chain carries TRBV2 and TRBJ2-5; TRBD2 could be the D gene, as 6 bases match. The sequencing input was a population of CD138-negative cells sorted from bone marrow. This specimen's cell subset or site label, per the study, means: bone marrow mononuclear cells depleted of CD138+ plasma/myeloma cells by negative magnetic selection. The sequence came from a donor at least 40 years old with multiple myeloma. The CDR3 amino acid sequence is: CASSEDDGGETQYF. The nucleotide sequence reads as follows: TGTGCCAGCAGTGAAGATGACGGGGGAGAGACCCAGTACTTC.